This TCR beta chain is from a study of shared clonotypes between healthy human individuals. Points from the study as a whole: Across a handful of donors, naive CD4 shared 5% to 6.5%, naive CD8 around 3.5%, memory CD4 over 2%, memory CD8 roughly 0.37%. Rarefaction showed sorted-subset sequencing was incomplete despite large depth.

Profiling relied on immunoSEQ multiplex PCR, and the TCRdb table lists in-frame clones only, not all of them. The repertoire holds about 1.4 million clones, with more than 95% as singletons. The CDR3 spans 13 residues. V gave up 5 bases and J gave up 3 bases; unmatched junction bases: 2. The V gene's germline CDR1 is KGHSH and CDR2 LQKENI. CD45RA-negative memory and CD45RA+ naive subsets were split from the CD4+ cells. As concerns this clone: What it binds is unknown.

V and J are TRBV18 and TRBJ2-3; 7 nucleotides align to TRBD2. The sample comprised naive CD4+ T cells sorted from blood. Indicated subset: CD45RA+ positively selected. The TCR was taken from a man between 25 and 39 years old in good health. CDR3 region: CASSDGGTDTQYF. CDR3 bases: TGTGCCAGCTCAGACGGGGGGACAGATACGCAGTATTTT. Variable domain in full (rest from reference TRBV18 and TRBJ2-3): NAGVMQNPRHLVRRRGQEARLRCSPMKGHSHVYWYRQLPEEGLKFMVYLQKENIIDESGMPKERFSAEFPKEGPSILRIQQVVRGDSAAYFCASSDGGTDTQYFGPGTRLTVL.